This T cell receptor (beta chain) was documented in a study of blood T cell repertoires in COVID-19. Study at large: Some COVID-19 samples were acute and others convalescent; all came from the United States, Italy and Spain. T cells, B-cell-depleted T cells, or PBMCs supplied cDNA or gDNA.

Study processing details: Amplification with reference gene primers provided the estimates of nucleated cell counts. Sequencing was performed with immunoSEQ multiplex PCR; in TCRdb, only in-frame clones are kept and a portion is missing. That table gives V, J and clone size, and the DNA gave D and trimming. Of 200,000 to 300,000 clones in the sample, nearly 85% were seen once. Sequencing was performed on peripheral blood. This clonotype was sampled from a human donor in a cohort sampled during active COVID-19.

The CDR3 region has the DNA TGTGCCAGCAGTGAAGGGGCGAGGGGGATAGGCCAGCCCCAGCATTTT. Protein: CASSEGARGIGQPQHF. This rearrangement joins TRBV6-1 to TRBJ1-5, with D perhaps TRBD1 (6 bases). This CDR3 comprises 16 residues. Trimming took off 1 base at V and 7 bases at J, with 17 bases between the two ends. The germline V gene encodes CDR1 MNHNS and CDR2 SASEGT.